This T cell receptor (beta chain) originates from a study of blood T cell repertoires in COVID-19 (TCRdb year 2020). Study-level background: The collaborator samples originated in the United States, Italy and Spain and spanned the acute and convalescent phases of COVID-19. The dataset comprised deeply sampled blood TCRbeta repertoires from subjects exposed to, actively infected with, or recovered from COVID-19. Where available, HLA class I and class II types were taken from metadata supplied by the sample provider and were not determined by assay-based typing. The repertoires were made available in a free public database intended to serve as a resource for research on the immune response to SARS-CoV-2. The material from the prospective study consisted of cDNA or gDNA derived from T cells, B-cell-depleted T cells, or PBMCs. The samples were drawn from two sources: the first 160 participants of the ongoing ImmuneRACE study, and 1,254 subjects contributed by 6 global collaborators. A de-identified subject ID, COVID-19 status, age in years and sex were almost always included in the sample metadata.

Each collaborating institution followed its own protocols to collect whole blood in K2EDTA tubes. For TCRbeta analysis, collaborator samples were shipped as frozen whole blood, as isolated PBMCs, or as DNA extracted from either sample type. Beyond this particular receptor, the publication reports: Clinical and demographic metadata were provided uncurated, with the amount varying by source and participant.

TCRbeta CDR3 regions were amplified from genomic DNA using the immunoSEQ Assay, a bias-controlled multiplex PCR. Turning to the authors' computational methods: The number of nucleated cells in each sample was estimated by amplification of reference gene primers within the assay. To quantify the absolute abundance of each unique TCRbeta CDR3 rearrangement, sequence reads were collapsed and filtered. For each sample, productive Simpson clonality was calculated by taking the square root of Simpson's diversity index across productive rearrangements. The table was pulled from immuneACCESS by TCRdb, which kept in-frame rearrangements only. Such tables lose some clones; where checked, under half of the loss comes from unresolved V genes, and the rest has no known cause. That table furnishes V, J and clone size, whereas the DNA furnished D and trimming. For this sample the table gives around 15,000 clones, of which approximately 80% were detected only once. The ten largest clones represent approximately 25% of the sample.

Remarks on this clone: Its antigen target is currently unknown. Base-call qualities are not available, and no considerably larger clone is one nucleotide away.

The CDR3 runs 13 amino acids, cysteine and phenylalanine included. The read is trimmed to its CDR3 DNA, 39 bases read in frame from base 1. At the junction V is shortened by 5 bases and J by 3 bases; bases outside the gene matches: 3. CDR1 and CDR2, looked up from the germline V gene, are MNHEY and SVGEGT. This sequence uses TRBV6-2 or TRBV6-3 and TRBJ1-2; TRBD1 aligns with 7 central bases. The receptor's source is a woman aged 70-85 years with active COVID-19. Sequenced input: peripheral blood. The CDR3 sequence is CASSAQGDYGYTF. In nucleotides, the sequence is TGTGCCAGCAGTGCCCAGGGGGACTATGGCTACACCTTC.